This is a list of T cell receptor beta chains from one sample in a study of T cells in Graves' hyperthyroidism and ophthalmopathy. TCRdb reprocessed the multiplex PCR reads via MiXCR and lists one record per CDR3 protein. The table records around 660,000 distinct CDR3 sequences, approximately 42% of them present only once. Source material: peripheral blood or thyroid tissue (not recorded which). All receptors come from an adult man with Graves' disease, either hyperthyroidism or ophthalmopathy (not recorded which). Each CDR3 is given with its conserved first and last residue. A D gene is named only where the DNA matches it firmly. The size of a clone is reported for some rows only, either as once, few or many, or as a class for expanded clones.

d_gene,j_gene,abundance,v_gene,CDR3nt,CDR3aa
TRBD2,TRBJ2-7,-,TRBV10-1,TGCGCCAGCAGTGAGTCGTTAGCGGGAGTCGCGATTGGCGAGCAGTACTTC,CASSESLAGVAIGEQYF
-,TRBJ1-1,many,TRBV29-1,TGCAGTGGGGACCGGGGAAGGGAGAACACTGAAGCTTTCTTT,CSGDRGRENTEAFF
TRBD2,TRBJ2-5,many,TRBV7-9,TGTGCCAGCAGCCCAGGGACTAGCGGGGTCGGGCAAGAGACCCAGTACTTC,CASSPGTSGVGQETQYF
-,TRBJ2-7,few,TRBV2,TGTGCCACCAGTCGGAGTGGGTCCTACGAGCAGTACTTC,CATSRSGSYEQYF
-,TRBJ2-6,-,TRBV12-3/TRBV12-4,TGTGCCAGCAGCCGTAGGGCCAACGTCCTGACTTTC,CASSRRANVLTF
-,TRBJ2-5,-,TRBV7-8,TGTGCCAGCAGCCTGGTGGGTGGGGCTAAAGGAGTGGAGACCCAGTACTTC,CASSLVGGAKGVETQYF
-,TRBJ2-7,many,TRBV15,TGTGCCACCGGCCGGGACGGCAATAGGGAGCAGTACTTC,CATGRDGNREQYF
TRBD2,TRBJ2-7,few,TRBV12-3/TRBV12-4,TGTGCCAGCAGCCCGGGGGGGCGGGAGGATCCCAACTACGAGCAGTACTTC,CASSPGGREDPNYEQYF
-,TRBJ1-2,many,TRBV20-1,TGCAGTGCCCCCATCGCAGGGAGCGATGGCTACACCTTC,CSAPIAGSDGYTF
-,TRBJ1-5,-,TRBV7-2,TGTGCCAGCAGCCAAGGGGGGGCTAAGGATCAGCCCCAGCATTTT,CASSQGGAKDQPQHF
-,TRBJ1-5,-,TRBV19,TGTGCCAGTGGCAATCAGCCCCAGCGTTTT,CASGNQPQRF
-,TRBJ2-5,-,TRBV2,TGTGCCAGCAGTGCCCCGGATGAACAGACCCAGTACTTC,CASSAPDEQTQYF
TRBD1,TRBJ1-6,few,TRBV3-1,TGTGCCAGCAGCCAAGATCGGCTCGCGGGACAGGGTTCACCCCTCCACTTT,CASSQDRLAGQGSPLHF
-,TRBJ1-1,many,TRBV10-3,TGTGCCATCAGTGATTCGGGGTTTGCCATGAACACTGAAGCTTTCTTT,CAISDSGFAMNTEAFF
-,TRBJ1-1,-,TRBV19,TGTGCCTCCCAGGGTTACACTGAAGCTTTCTTT,CASQGYTEAFF
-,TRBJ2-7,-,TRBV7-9,TGTGCCAGCAGTGTAGAGGCAGGGATTTACGAGCAGTACTTC,CASSVEAGIYEQYF
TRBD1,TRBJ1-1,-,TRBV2,TGTGCCAGCTCACCAACGGGACAGGGATCGAACACTGAAGCTTTCTTT,CASSPTGQGSNTEAFF
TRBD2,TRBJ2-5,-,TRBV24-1,TGTGCCACCAGTGACACGGGACTAGGGGGGACCCAGTACTTC,CATSDTGLGGTQYF
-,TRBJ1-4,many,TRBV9,TGTGCCAGCAGCGTGGCAGGGACGGATGAAAAACTGTTTTTT,CASSVAGTDEKLFF
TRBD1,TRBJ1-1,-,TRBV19,TGTGCCAGTAGTATAAGGTCGACAGGGGAGAACACTGAAGCTTTCTTT,CASSIRSTGENTEAFF
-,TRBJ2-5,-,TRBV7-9,TGTGCCAGCAGCTCAGGGATAAAAGAGACCCAGTACTTC,CASSSGIKETQYF
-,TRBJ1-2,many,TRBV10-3,TGTGCCATCAGAGAACAGGGAGAGTATGGCTACACCTTC,CAIREQGEYGYTF
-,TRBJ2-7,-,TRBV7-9,TGTGCCAGCAGCGGAGGGACCGACAGTTCCTACGAGCAGTACTTC,CASSGGTDSSYEQYF
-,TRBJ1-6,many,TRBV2,TGTGCCAGCAGTGAATGGTCCGGGGGCAATTCACCCCTCCACTTT,CASSEWSGGNSPLHF
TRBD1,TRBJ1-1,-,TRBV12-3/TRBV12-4,TGTGCCAGCAGGCAAACAGGGGTATGGACTGAAGCTTTCTTT,CASRQTGVWTEAFF
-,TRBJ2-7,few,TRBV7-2,TGTGCCAGCAGCTTCCTAGTCGACAGAGGACCCTACGAGCAGTACTTC,CASSFLVDRGPYEQYF
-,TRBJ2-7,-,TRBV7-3,TGTGCCAGCAGCCGAAACCTGGGAGACGAGCAGTACTTC,CASSRNLGDEQYF
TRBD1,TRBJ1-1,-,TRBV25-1,TGTGCCAGCTACAGACAGGGGATGATGAACACTGAAGCTTTCTTT,CASYRQGMMNTEAFF
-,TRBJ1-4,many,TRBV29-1,TGCAGCGTTCGAATGATTAATGAAAAACTGTTTTTT,CSVRMINEKLFF